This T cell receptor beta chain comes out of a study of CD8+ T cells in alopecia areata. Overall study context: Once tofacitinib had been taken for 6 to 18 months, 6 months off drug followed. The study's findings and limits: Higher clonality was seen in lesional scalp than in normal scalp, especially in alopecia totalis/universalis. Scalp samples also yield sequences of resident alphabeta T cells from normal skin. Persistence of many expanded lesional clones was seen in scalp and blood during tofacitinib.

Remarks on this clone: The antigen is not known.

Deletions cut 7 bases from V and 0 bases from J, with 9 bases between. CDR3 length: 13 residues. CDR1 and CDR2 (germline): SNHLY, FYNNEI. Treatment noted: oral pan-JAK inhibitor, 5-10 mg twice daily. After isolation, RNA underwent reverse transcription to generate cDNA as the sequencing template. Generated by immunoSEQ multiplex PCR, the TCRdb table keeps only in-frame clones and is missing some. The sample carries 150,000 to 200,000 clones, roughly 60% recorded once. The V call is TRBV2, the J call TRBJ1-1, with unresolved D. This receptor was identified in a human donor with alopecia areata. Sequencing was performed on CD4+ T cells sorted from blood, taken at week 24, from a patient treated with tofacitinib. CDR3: CASKGLVNTEAFF. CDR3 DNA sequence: TGTGCCAGCAAGGGCCTCGTGAACACTGAAGCTTTCTTT.